The 23 T cell receptor beta chains presented below share a single source sample, sequenced in a study of blood T cell repertoires in COVID-19. Repertoires were generated with immunoSEQ multiplex PCR, while TCRdb's copy carries only in-frame clones and drops some. Of tens of thousands of clones listed, around 90% were seen once; the top ten hold about 15%. Sequencing was carried out using peripheral blood. The source is a male donor with acute or convalescent COVID-19.

The chain combines TRBV5-1 with TRBJ1-1; 8 bases line up with TRBD1. Germline trimming cut 2 bases from V and 5 bases from J; bases unmatched to any gene: 5. The CDR3 is 14 amino acids. The germline V gene has CDR1 SGHRS and CDR2 YFSETQ. CDR3 DNA sequence: TGCGCCAGCAGCTTATCAGGGGGCAGTACTGAAGCTTTCTTT. Translation gives CASSLSGGSTEAFF.

CDR3 in amino acids: CASSQTGNYEQYF. The DNA of the CDR3 is TGCGCCAGCAGCCAGACAGGTAACTACGAGCAGTACTTC. This rearrangement joins TRBV5-1 to TRBJ2-7, with D perhaps TRBD1 (6 bases). This CDR3 is built from 13 residues. Germline assignment: CDR1 SGHRS and CDR2 YFSETQ. The V end lost 4 bases, the J end lost 3 bases, and 11 bases lay between the germline ends.

The V and J genes are TRBV3-1 (or the pseudogene TRBV3-2) and TRBJ2-1, with a possible D match to TRBD2 (6 bases). The V and J ends lost 0 bases and 5 bases respectively, with 11 bases between them. The CDR3 runs 15 residues. CDR1 is LGHDT, CDR2 YNNKEL, per germline (reference sequence). CDR3 nucleotide sequence: TGTGCCAGCAGCCAAGACGGCAGGACTAACAATGAGCAGTTCTTC. It yields the protein CASSQDGRTNNEQFF.

There are a few counts of this clone. The rearrangement joins TRBV4-1 to TRBJ1-6; no reliable D call. The CDR3 extends over 18 amino acids. V lost 0 bases and J 4 bases, leaving 16 bases between the germline ends. The germline V gene encodes CDR1 MGHRA and CDR2 YSYEKL. The CDR3 DNA reads TGCGCCAGCAGCCAAGAGGTAGCGAGCGGACTTTATAATTCACCCCTCCACTTT. Encoded protein: CASSQEVASGLYNSPLHF.

This rearrangement joins TRBV19 to TRBJ1-5; TRBD1 is a possible D gene (5 bases). CDR1 is LNHDA, CDR2 SQIVND, per germline (reference sequence). The V and J ends lost 2 bases and 6 bases respectively, with 14 bases between them. The length of the CDR3 is 15 residues. This CDR3 reads CASSIRQGGGQPQHF. CDR3 DNA: TGTGCCAGTAGTATACGGCAGGGCGGCGGTCAGCCCCAGCATTTT.

This rearrangement joins TRBV6-5 to TRBJ2-5, with 8 bases that match TRBD1. V gave up 6 bases and J gave up 4 bases; unmatched junction bases: 1. The CDR3 extends over 12 amino acids. Germline CDR1 MNHEY, CDR2 SVGAGI. The CDR3 region has the DNA TGTGCCAGCAGAGACAGGGGAGAGACCCAGTACTTC. Protein sequence: CASRDRGETQYF.

This clone turned up a few times. The chain combines TRBV2 with TRBJ2-5; D may be TRBD2 (5 bases). The germline V gene encodes CDR1 SNHLY and CDR2 FYNNEI. V lost 10 bases, J lost 4 bases, and 13 bases lay in between. The CDR3 length is 12 residues. The CDR3 is CAKSGETETQYF. CDR3 DNA: TGTGCCAAATCCGGGGAAACAGAGACCCAGTACTTC.

The CDR3 sequence: CASSPTGGLQPQHF. CDR3 bases: TGTGCCAGCAGCCCAACAGGGGGCCTTCAGCCCCAGCATTTT. This chain uses TRBV6-5 with TRBJ1-5; TRBD1 aligns across 9 bases. The length of the CDR3 is 14 residues. CDR1 MNHEY and CDR2 SVGAGI come from the germline V gene. Trimming at V came to 6 bases and at J to 6 bases, leaving 6 bases not matched to a gene.

The chain has TRBV6-1 and TRBJ2-7; the match to TRBD1 covers 12 bases. This CDR3 spans 15 amino acids. The ends lost 6 bases at V and 4 bases at J; junction bases unmatched: 7. Germline V gives CDR1 MNHNS, CDR2 SASEGT. CDR3 sequence (DNA): TGTGCCAGCAGCGACAGGGGACAGGGGGCATACGAGCAGTACTTC. Encoded protein: CASSDRGQGAYEQYF.

The chain is built from TRBV6-5 and TRBJ2-1; D perhaps matches TRBD2 (7 bases). The germline V gene encodes CDR1 MNHEY and CDR2 SVGAGI. This CDR3 comprises 15 residues. V shed 2 bases and J shed 5 bases, with 13 bases lying between them. CDR3 sequence: CASSYGGAPDNEQFF. The CDR3 DNA reads TGTGCCAGCAGTTACGGGGGGGCGCCGGACAATGAGCAGTTCTTC.

The rearrangement joins TRBV30 to TRBJ1-2; D is perhaps TRBD1 (5 bases). CDR3 size: 13 residues. V lost 3 bases and J 2 bases, leaving 10 bases between the germline ends. CDR1 is GTSNPN, CDR2 SVGIG, per germline (reference sequence). The chain's CDR3 is CAWRLGVNYGYTF. The CDR3 region has the DNA TGTGCCTGGAGGCTAGGGGTAAACTATGGCTACACCTTC.

The V call is TRBV5-1, the J call TRBJ2-3; D may be TRBD2 (5 bases). The CDR3 is 14 amino acids. V was shortened by 0 bases and J by 3 bases, with 8 bases between the two germline ends. Germline loops: CDR1 SGHRS, CDR2 YFSETQ. CDR3 sequence: CASSLDSGTDTQYF. CDR3 coding DNA: TGCGCCAGCAGCTTGGACAGCGGTACAGATACGCAGTATTTT.

The chain carries TRBV27 and TRBJ2-7, with TRBD1 matching over 8 bases. V was clipped by 5 bases and J by 3 bases; unmatched bases: 3. Germline-derived CDR1 and CDR2 are MNHEY and SMNVEV (reference sequence). This CDR3 is 13 amino acids long. The CDR3 spells CASSRTGGYEQYF. DNA for the CDR3: TGTGCCAGCAGTCGCACAGGGGGCTACGAGCAGTACTTC.

The V call is TRBV6-2 or TRBV6-3, the J call TRBJ2-5; 9 nucleotides align to TRBD2. This CDR3 has 14 residues. The V gene's germline CDR1 is MNHEY and CDR2 SVGEGT. J lost 1 base, V lost 6 bases, and 3 bases had no gene match. The CDR3 loop is CASSWRGGQETQYF. CDR3 nucleotides: TGTGCCAGCAGCTGGCGGGGGGGCCAAGAGACCCAGTACTTC.

The gene calls are TRBV3-1 (or the pseudogene TRBV3-2) and TRBJ1-1, with a tentative D call TRBD1 (5 bases). The CDR3 runs 14 residues. Germline CDR1 LGHDT, CDR2 YNNKEL (reference sequence). The ends were cut back, 1 base at V and 3 bases at J, with 9 bases in the middle. The DNA of the CDR3 is TGTGCCAGCAGCCAAGCCCGGACATACACTGAAGCTTTCTTT. It encodes CASSQARTYTEAFF.

The V and J genes are TRBV3-1 (or the pseudogene TRBV3-2) and TRBJ2-1; a weak D match, TRBD2 (5 bases). V was cut by 0 bases and J by 0 bases, with 9 bases left in between. This CDR3 contains 16 residues. Looked up from germline, CDR1 is LGHDT and CDR2 is YNNKEL (reference sequence). The CDR3 protein is CASSQDSGSSYNEQFF. The CDR3 region has the DNA TGTGCCAGCAGCCAAGATTCGGGGAGCTCCTACAATGAGCAGTTCTTC.

This clone was counted a single time. CDR3 protein: CASSFEGAEGYTF. Here the CDR3 DNA reads TGTGCCAGCAGTTTTGAAGGGGCGGAGGGCTACACCTTC. This chain connects TRBV27 to TRBJ1-2; possible D gene TRBD1, 5 bases. The V end lost 3 bases, the J end lost 8 bases, and 13 bases lay between the germline ends. This CDR3 contains 13 residues. The germline gives CDR1 MNHEY, CDR2 SMNVEV (reference sequence).

V usage is TRBV30 and J usage is TRBJ1-5; D possibly corresponds to TRBD1 (6 bases). CDR1 GTSNPN and CDR2 SVGIG come from the germline V gene (reference sequence). V lost 3 bases to trimming and J lost 5 bases, with 11 bases between them. The CDR3 is made up of 13 amino acids. In DNA, the CDR3 is TGTGCCTGGAGCCCAGGGGTGGATCAGCCCCAGCATTTT. It codes for CAWSPGVDQPQHF.

The chain has TRBV19 and TRBJ1-2; D is perhaps TRBD1 (5 bases). The CDR3 has 14 amino acids. Germline CDR1 and CDR2: LNHDA and SQIVND (reference sequence). Between the trimmed V and J ends, which lost 5 bases and 0 bases, there was a span of 10 bases. The CDR3 loop reads CASSVGTANYGYTF. CDR3 DNA: TGTGCCAGTAGTGTCGGGACTGCTAACTATGGCTACACCTTC.

The chain employs TRBV9 and TRBJ2-3; TRBD2 is a possible D gene (7 bases). The CDR3 length is 15 residues. V was cut by 4 bases and J by 3 bases, with 15 bases left in between. Germline CDR1 SGDLS, CDR2 YYNGEE. The CDR3, as DNA: TGTGCCAGCAGCTCACCCCGGGGGGCAACAGATACGCAGTATTTT. This sequence encodes CASSSPRGATDTQYF.

The V call is TRBV19, the J call TRBJ1-5; D is possibly TRBD1 (6 bases). CDR3 size: 13 residues. Germline CDR1 reads LNHDA; CDR2 reads SQIVND (reference sequence). V dropped 3 bases and J dropped 7 bases, with 10 bases sitting between them. The CDR3 region has the DNA TGTGCCAGTAGTATGGGGGCTCAACAGCCCCAGCATTTT. This encodes CASSMGAQQPQHF.

The gene calls are TRBV7-9 and TRBJ2-5; possible D gene TRBD1, 5 bases. The CDR3 is made up of 15 amino acids. CDR1 SEHNR and CDR2 FQNEAQ come from the germline V gene (reference sequence). Trimming left V 3 bases short and J 4 bases short, with 15 bases between. The CDR3 coding sequence is TGTGCCAGCAGCTTGGATCAGGGTCGTGGAGAGACCCAGTACTTC. It yields the protein CASSLDQGRGETQYF. Full variable domain (outside the CDR3, taken from reference TRBV7-9 and TRBJ2-5): DTGVSQNPRHKITKRGQNVTFRCDPISEHNRLYWYRQTLGQGPEFLTYFQNEAQLEKSRLLSDRFSAERPKGSFSTLEIQRTEQGDSAMYLCASSLDQGRGETQYFGPGTRLLVL.

This chain joins TRBV3-1 (or the pseudogene TRBV3-2) and TRBJ2-7; D gene ambiguous. CDR1 is LGHDT, CDR2 YNNKEL, per germline (reference sequence). CDR3 length: 15 residues. Trimming cost V 0 bases and J 3 bases, with 12 bases left between them. CDR3 DNA: TGTGCCAGCAGCCAAGATGGGCTATCTCTCTACGAGCAGTACTTC. This translates into CASSQDGLSLYEQYF.